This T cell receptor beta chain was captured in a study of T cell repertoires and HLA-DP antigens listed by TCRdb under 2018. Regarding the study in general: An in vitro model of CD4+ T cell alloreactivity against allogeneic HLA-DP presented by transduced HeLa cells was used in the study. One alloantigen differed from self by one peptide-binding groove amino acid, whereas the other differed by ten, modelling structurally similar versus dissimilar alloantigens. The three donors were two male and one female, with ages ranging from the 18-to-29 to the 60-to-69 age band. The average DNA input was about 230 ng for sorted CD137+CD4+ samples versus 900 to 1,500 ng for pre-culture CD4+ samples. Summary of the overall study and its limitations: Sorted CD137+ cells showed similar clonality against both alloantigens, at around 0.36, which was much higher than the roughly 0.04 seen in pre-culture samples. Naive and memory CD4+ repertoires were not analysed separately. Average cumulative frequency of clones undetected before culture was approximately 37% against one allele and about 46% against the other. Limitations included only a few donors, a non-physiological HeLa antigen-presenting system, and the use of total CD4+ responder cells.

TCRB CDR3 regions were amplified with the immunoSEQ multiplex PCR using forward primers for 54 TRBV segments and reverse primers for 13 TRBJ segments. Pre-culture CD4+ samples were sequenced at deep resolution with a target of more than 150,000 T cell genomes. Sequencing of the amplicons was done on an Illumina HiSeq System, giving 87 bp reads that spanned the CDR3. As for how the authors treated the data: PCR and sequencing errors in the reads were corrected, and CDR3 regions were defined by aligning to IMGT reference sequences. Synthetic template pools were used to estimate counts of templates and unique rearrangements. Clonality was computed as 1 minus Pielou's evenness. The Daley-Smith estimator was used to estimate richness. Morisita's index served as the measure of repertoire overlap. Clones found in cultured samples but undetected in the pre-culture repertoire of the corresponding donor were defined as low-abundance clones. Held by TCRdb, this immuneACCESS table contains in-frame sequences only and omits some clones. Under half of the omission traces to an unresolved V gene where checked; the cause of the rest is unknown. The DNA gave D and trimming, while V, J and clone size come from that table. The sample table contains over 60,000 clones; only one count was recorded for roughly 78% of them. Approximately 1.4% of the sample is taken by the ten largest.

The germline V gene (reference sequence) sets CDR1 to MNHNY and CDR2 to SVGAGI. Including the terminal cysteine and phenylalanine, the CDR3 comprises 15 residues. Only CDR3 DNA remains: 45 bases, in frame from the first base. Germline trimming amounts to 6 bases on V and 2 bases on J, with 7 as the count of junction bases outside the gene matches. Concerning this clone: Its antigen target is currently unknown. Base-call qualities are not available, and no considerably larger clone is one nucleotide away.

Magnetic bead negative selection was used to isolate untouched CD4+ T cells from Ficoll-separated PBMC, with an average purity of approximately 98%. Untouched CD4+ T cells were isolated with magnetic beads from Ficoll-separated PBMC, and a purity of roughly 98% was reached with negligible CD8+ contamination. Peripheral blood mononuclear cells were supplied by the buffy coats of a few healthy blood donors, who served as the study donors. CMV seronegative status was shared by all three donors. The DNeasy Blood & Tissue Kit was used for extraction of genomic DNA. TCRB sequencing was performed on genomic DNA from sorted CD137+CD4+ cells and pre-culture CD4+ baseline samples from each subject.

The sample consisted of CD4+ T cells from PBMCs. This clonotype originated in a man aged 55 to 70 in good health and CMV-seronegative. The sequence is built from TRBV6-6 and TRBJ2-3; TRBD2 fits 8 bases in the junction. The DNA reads TGTGCCAGCAGAGGCACTAGCGGCTACACAGATACGCAGTATTTT. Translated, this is CASRGTSGYTDTQYF.